This T cell receptor beta chain was found in a study of blood T cell repertoires in COVID-19. Measured with immunoSEQ multiplex PCR; TCRdb has only the in-frame clones, and not every one. The sample contains a few hundred thousand clones, around 84% of which appear only once. V dropped 6 bases and J dropped 6; count of bases not matched to a gene: 13. The length of the CDR3 is 15 residues. Germline V gene data show CDR1 as MDHEN and CDR2 as SYDVKM. The rearrangement links TRBV28 to TRBJ1-2; TRBD1 aligns across 7 bases. The source material was peripheral blood. This receptor was obtained from a human donor in a cohort sampled during active COVID-19. The CDR3 nucleotides read TGTGCCAGCAGCCAGAGGGGGCGCTGGATGGATGGCTACACCTTC. This sequence encodes CASSQRGRWMDGYTF.